This TCR beta chain was profiled in a study of T cell repertoires in cytomegalovirus infection. As for the study in general: A matching HLA type, together with CMV infection, was signaled by public TCR beta signatures.

From the reads, TCRdb called clonotypes with MiXCR, one entry per CDR3 protein. The profile covers a few hundred thousand distinct CDR3 sequences, with 9.5% appearing a single time and roughly 4.5% taken by the ten largest. The study's findings and limits: Dominating the ex vivo response were TCR beta clonotypes that were CMV-specific and HLA-C-restricted. Cumulated frequencies of public TCR beta families served to identify carriers of CMV plus the relevant HLA.

CDR1 is SGHTA, CDR2 FQGNSA, per germline. This CDR3 comprises 14 residues. Trimming stripped 5 bases from V and 4 bases from J, with 15 bases between. With regard to this clonotype: The antigen is unknown.

Sequencing was carried out using PBMCs. V and J are TRBV7-2 and TRBJ2-7, with D possibly being TRBD1 or TRBD2 (5 bases each). The sequence derives from a human donor in good health (CMV status not recorded). Some clones in this sample may be carry-over from other donors' samples. The CDR3: CASSPAGSAYEQYF. The CDR3 bases are TGTGCCAGCAGCCCAGCAGGGAGTGCTTACGAGCAGTACTTC.